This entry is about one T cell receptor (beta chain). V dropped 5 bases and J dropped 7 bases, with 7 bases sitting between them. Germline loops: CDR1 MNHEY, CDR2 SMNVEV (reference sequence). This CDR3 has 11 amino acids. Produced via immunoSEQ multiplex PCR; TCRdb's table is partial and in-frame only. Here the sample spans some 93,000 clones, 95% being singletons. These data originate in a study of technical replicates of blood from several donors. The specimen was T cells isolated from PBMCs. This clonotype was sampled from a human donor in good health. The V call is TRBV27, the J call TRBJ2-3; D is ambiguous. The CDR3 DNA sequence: TGTGCCAGCAGTGGCCCAAATACGCAGTATTTT. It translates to CASSGPNTQYF.